The 17 T cell receptor beta chains presented below share a single source sample, sequenced in a study of cytomegalovirus exposure and HLA in healthy donors. The PCR was carried out with 60 Vbeta primers and 13 Jbeta primers. Sequencing used immunoSEQ multiplex PCR; TCRdb keeps in-frame clones, though not all of them. The sample lists some 90,000 clones; 82% were seen once. The sequenced sample was PBMCs. The receptors stem from a man aged 50 or older in good health and CMV-seronegative.

The V and J genes are TRBV11-2 and TRBJ2-7; the D is unclear. Germline assignment: CDR1 SGHAT and CDR2 FQNNGV. The CDR3 consists of 13 residues. V lost 4 bases and J lost 2, with 9 bases in between. The CDR3 DNA is TGTGCCAGCAGCTCCCGCCGGGCCTACGAGCAGTACTTC. Translating it yields CASSSRRAYEQYF.

The rearrangement links TRBV10-3 to TRBJ1-6; D is perhaps TRBD1 (5 bases). Germline CDR1 reads ENHRY; CDR2 reads SYGVKD. The CDR3 covers 18 residues. V dropped 4 bases and J dropped 4 bases, with 20 bases sitting between them. CDR3 in DNA: TGTGCCATCAGTGTAAAAGGCGGGGCGCAGGGATATAATTCACCCCTCCACTTT. Its protein product is CAISVKGGAQGYNSPLHF.

The V call is TRBV5-1, the J call TRBJ2-1, with 7 bases identical to TRBD2. Germline assignment: CDR1 SGHRS and CDR2 YFSETQ. The CDR3 sequence is 17 residues long. Trimming at V came to 0 bases and at J to 6 bases, leaving 12 bases not matched to a gene. The CDR3 DNA reads TGCGCCAGCAGCTTGGGGGGGGGTTTAAGAGCCCTCAATGAGCAGTTCTTC. Residues: CASSLGGGLRALNEQFF.

This clone has only a few counts. This chain links TRBV10-3 with TRBJ2-6; no clear D gene. Per germline, CDR1 ENHRY and CDR2 SYGVKD. The CDR3 has 14 amino acids. Between the trimmed V and J ends, which lost 4 bases and 0 bases, there was a span of 4 bases. Written as DNA, the CDR3 is TGTGCCATCAGTGGACTCTCTGGGGCCAACGTCCTGACTTTC. Translating gives CAISGLSGANVLTF.

The chain links TRBV19 to TRBJ1-1, with D perhaps matching TRBD1 (6 bases). The germline CDR1 and CDR2 sequences are LNHDA and SQIVND (reference sequence). Trimming removed 1 base from V and 8 bases from J, with 14 bases in between. This CDR3 contains 14 residues. CDR3 loop: CASSIAGGSVEAFF. The CDR3 bases are TGTGCCAGTAGTATAGCGGGGGGCTCAGTCGAAGCTTTCTTT.

The CDR3 is CASSAGLASDEQYF. Here the CDR3 DNA reads TGTGCCAGCAGCGCCGGACTAGCCTCTGACGAGCAGTACTTC. This chain links TRBV9 with TRBJ2-7, with 8 positions matching TRBD2. CDR3 length: 14 amino acids. Germline CDR1 reads SGDLS; CDR2 reads YYNGEE. V dropped 3 bases and J dropped 5; count of bases not matched to a gene: 7.

The chain couples TRBV9 to TRBJ2-3; 9 bases are a match to TRBD2. CDR1 is SGDLS, CDR2 YYNGEE, per germline. The V gene end was trimmed by 10 bases and the J gene end by 3 bases; junction bases not matched to a gene: 6. The CDR3 is 13 residues long. The CDR3 reads CAGSGSPTDTQYF. The CDR3 DNA is TGTGCCGGTAGCGGGAGCCCTACAGATACGCAGTATTTT.

This chain uses TRBV21-1 with TRBJ2-1; the table's D call, TRBD2, was not checked against the DNA. TRBV21-1 is reported as a pseudogene. The CDR3 extends over 18 amino acids. As DNA, the CDR3 is TGTGCCAGCAGCCCTGGGCTAGCGGGAGCGATTTGGAGCAATGAGCAGTTCTTC. Translation gives CASSPGLAGAIWSNEQFF.

The chain has TRBV5-5 and TRBJ2-7, with 8 nucleotides matching TRBD1. Trimming cost V 3 bases and J 2 bases; bases outside gene matches: 4. CDR1 is SGHKS, CDR2 YYEKEE, per germline (reference sequence). The CDR3 totals 14 residues. DNA for the CDR3: TGTGCCAGCAGCTCCTTACAGGGGGCCTACGAGCAGTACTTC. Protein: CASSSLQGAYEQYF.

This rearrangement joins TRBV6-5 to TRBJ2-2, with D possibly TRBD2 on 6 matching bases. Germline assignment: CDR1 MNHEY and CDR2 SVGAGI. The CDR3 is made up of 15 amino acids. The V and J ends lost 8 bases and 1 base respectively, with 14 bases between them. CDR3 bases: TGTGCCAGCTCTCGGATTAGCGGGAACACCGGGGAGCTGTTTTTT. Amino acids: CASSRISGNTGELFF.

This clone was detected only once. The CDR3 coding sequence is TGTGCCAGCTCACCTCCGGGACTAGAGTACGAGCAGTACTTC. Protein product: CASSPPGLEYEQYF. This rearrangement joins TRBV18 to TRBJ2-7, with 8 bases fitting TRBD2. The CDR3 sequence is 14 residues long. V trimming: 3 bases; J trimming: 4 bases; junction bases outside the gene matches: 5. Looked up from germline, CDR1 is KGHSH and CDR2 is LQKENI.

This clone was seen once. V gene TRBV7-9 combines with J gene TRBJ1-1; 9 bases align to TRBD1. V was pared by 0 bases and J by 4 bases, with 6 bases of the junction left unmatched. Per germline, CDR1 SEHNR and CDR2 FQNEAQ (reference sequence). The CDR3 has 16 amino acids. CDR3 nucleotides: TGTGCCAGCAGCTTAGCGCTAACAGGGGGCACCACTGAAGCTTTCTTT. It specifies CASSLALTGGTTEAFF.

The chain has TRBV7-2 and TRBJ2-3; maybe TRBD2 (5 bases). The CDR3 extends over 14 amino acids. V was pared by 7 bases and J by 5 bases, with 16 bases between. The germline V gene has CDR1 SGHTA and CDR2 FQGNSA. CDR3 protein: CASTPGMLGDTQYF. CDR3 coding DNA: TGTGCCAGCACCCCCGGGATGTTGGGAGATACGCAGTATTTT. Together with reference TRBV7-2 and TRBJ2-3, the CDR3 gives the full variable domain: GAGVSQSPSNKVTEKGKDVELRCDPISGHTALYWYRQSLGQGLEFLIYFQGNSAPDKSGLPSDRFSAERTGGSVSTLTIQRTQQEDSAVYLCASTPGMLGDTQYFGPGTRLTVL.

The chain is built from TRBV15 and TRBJ2-7, with 8 bases that match TRBD1. From germline, CDR1 is LNHNV and CDR2 YYDKDF (reference sequence). Trimming removed 3 bases from V and 5 bases from J; junction bases left unmatched: 0. The CDR3 is 12 amino acids. The CDR3 loop reads CATSRTGDEQYF. CDR3 in DNA: TGTGCCACCAGCAGGACAGGGGACGAGCAGTACTTC.

The J gene is TRBJ2-3, the V gene TRBV2, with D tentatively TRBD2 (6 bases). V lost 7 bases, J lost 5 bases, and 22 bases lay in between. The CDR3 is 16 residues long. Germline V CDR1 and CDR2: SNHLY, FYNNEI. The DNA for the CDR3 is TGTGCCAGCAACCTCTACGGGGGAGATTGGAGAGATACGCAGTATTTT. Protein sequence: CASNLYGGDWRDTQYF.

The chain carries TRBV7-9 and TRBJ1-4; D is unclear. Germline V CDR1 and CDR2: SEHNR, FQNEAQ (reference sequence). This CDR3 has 13 amino acids. Trimming removed 1 base from V and 7 bases from J, with 7 bases in between. CDR3 in DNA: TGTGCCAGCAGCTTAGTGCACGGTGAAAAACTGTTTTTT. The encoded protein is CASSLVHGEKLFF.

In its sample, this clone was seen once. The chain carries TRBV5-1 and TRBJ2-7; TRBD2 matches 9 bases. CDR3 length equals 14 residues. Germline CDR1 reads SGHRS; CDR2 reads YFSETQ. J lost 6 bases, V lost 4 bases, and 8 bases had no gene match. In DNA form, the CDR3 reads TGCGCCAGCAGCCGACTAGCGGAGGCCTGCGAGCAGTACTTC. As protein: CASSRLAEACEQYF. Full variable domain (rest looked up from reference TRBV5-1 and TRBJ2-7): KAGVTQTPRYLIKTRGQQVTLSCSPISGHRSVSWYQQTPGQGLQFLFEYFSETQRNKGNFPGRFSGRQFSNSRSEMNVSTLELGDSALYLCASSRLAEACEQYFGPGTRLTVT.